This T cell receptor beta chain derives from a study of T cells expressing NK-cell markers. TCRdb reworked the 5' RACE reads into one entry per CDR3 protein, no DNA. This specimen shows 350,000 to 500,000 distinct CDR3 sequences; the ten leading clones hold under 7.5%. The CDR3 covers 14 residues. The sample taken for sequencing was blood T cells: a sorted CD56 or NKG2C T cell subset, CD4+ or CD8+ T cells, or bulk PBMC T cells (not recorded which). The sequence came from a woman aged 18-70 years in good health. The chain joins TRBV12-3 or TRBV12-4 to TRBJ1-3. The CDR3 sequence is CASSLEVSGNTIYF.